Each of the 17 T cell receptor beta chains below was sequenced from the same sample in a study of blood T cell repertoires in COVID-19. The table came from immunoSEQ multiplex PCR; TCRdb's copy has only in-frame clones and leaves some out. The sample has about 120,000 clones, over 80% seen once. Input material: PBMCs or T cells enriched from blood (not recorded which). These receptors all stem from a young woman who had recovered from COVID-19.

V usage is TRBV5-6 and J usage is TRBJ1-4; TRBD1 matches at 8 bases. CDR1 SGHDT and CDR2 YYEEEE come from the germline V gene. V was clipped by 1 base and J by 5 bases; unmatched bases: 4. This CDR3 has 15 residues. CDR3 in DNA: TGTGCCAGCAGCTTGTTAGGGGACAGGAATGAAAAACTGTTTTTT. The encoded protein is CASSLLGDRNEKLFF.

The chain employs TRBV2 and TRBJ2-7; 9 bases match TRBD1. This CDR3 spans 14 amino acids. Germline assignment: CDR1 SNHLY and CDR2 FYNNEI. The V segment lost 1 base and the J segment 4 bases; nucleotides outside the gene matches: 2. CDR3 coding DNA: TGTGCCAGCAGTGAAGGGACAGGGGAGTACGAGCAGTACTTC. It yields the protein CASSEGTGEYEQYF.

The DNA for the CDR3 is TGTGCCAGCAGTTTGCGGACACCTGGAAACACCATATATTTT. It yields the protein CASSLRTPGNTIYF. The chain couples TRBV28 to TRBJ1-3; a weak D match, TRBD1 (5 bases). The CDR3 loop spans 14 amino acids. Germline lookup yields CDR1 MDHEN and CDR2 SYDVKM. The V and J ends lost 3 bases and 2 bases respectively, with 8 bases between them. The full variable domain, in which reference TRBV28 and TRBJ1-3 provide the parts outside the CDR3, is DVKVTQSSRYLVKRTGEKVFLECVQDMDHENMFWYRQDPGLGLRLIYFSYDVKMKEKGDIPEGYSVSREKKERFSLILESASTNQTSMYLCASSLRTPGNTIYFGEGSWLTVV.

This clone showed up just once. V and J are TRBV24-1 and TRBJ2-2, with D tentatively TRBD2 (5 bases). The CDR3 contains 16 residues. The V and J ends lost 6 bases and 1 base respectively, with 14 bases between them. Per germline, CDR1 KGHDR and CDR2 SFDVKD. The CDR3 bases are TGTGCCACCAGTTTGGGGAGACTGCTGAACACCGGGGAGCTGTTTTTT. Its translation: CATSLGRLLNTGELFF.

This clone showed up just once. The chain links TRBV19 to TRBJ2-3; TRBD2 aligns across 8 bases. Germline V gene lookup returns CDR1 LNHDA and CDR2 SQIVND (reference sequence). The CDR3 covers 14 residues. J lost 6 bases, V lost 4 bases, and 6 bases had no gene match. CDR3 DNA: TGTGCCAGTAGTACCAGCGGGAGAGCTGATACGCAGTATTTT. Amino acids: CASSTSGRADTQYF.

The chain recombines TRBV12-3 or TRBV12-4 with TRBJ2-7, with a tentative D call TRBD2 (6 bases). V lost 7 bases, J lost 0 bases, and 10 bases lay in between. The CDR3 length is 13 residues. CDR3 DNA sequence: TGTGCCAGCACGGCGGGAAGCTCCTACGAGCAGTACTTC. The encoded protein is CASTAGSSYEQYF.

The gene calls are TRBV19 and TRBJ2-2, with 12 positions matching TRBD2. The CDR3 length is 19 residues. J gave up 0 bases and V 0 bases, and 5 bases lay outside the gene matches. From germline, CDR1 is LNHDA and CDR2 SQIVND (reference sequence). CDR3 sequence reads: CASSIDRTSGNPNTGELFF. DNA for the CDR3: TGTGCCAGTAGTATAGATCGGACTAGCGGGAACCCGAACACCGGGGAGCTGTTTTTT.

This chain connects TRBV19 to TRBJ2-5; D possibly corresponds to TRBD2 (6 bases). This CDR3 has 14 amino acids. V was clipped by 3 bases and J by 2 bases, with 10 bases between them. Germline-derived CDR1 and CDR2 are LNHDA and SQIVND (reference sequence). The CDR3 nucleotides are TGTGCCAGTAGTATCGCGGGGTTTCAAGAGACCCAGTACTTC. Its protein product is CASSIAGFQETQYF.

In nucleotides, the CDR3 is TGTGCCAGCAGTTTGATGGACAGGGGGCCTCAGCCCCAGCATTTT. This encodes CASSLMDRGPQPQHF. The chain is built from TRBV28 and TRBJ1-5; the match to TRBD1 covers 11 bases. V shed 3 bases and J 6 bases; nucleotides not matched to a gene: 4. CDR1 is MDHEN, CDR2 SYDVKM, per germline. The CDR3 consists of 15 residues.

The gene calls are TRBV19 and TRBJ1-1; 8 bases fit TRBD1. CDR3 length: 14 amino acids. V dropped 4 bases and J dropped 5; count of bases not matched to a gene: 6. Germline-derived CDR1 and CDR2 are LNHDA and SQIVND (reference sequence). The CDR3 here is CASSTGQGGTEAFF. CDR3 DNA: TGTGCCAGTAGTACAGGACAGGGAGGAACTGAAGCTTTCTTT.

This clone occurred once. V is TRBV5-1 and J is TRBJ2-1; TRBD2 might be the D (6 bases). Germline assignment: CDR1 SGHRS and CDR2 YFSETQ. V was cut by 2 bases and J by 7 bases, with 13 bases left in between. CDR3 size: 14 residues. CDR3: CASSFSGPGNEQFF. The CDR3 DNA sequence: TGCGCCAGCAGCTTTAGCGGACCCGGGAATGAGCAGTTCTTC.

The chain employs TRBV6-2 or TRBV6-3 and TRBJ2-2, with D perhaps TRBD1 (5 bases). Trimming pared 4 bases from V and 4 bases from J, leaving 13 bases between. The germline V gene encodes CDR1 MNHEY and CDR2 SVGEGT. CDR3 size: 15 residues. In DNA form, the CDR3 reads TGTGCCAGCAGTTGGGCAGGGATGACCACCGGGGAGCTGTTTTTT. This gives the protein CASSWAGMTTGELFF.

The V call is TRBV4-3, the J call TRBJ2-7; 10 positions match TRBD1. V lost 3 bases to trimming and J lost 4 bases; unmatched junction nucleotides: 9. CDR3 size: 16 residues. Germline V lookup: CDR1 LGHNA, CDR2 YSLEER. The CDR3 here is CASSHTAGQGRYEQYF. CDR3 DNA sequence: TGCGCCAGCAGCCACACCGCGGGACAGGGGAGGTACGAGCAGTACTTC.

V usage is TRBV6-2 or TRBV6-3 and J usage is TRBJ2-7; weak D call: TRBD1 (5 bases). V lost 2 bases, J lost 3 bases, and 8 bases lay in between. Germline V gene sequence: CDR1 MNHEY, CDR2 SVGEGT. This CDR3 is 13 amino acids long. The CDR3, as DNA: TGTGCCAGCAGTTACCAGGGATACTACGAGCAGTACTTC. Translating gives CASSYQGYYEQYF.

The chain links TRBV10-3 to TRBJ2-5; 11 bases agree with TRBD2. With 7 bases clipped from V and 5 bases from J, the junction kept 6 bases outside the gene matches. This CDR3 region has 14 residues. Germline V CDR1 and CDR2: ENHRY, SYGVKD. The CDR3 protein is CAIKTSGRGETQYF. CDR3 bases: TGTGCCATCAAAACTAGCGGGAGAGGGGAGACCCAGTACTTC.

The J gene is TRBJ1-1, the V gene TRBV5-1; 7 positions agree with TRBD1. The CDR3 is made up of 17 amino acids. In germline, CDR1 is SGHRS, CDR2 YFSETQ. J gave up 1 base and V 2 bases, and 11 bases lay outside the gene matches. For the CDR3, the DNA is TGCGCCAGCAGCTTATTAGGCATAAGGACAGGGAACACTGAAGCTTTCTTT. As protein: CASSLLGIRTGNTEAFF.

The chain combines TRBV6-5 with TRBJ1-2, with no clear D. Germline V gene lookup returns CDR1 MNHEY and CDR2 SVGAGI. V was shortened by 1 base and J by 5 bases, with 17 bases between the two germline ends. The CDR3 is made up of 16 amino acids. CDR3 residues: CASSYYPRGGSYGYTF. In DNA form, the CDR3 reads TGTGCCAGCAGTTACTACCCTCGGGGTGGATCGTATGGCTACACCTTC.